This entry features one TCR beta chain sequence. Its specificity is not known. The sample is drawn from a study of T-cell memory formation after mild COVID-19. Across the study: TCR clusters largely stayed donor specific.

TCRdb fed the 5' RACE reads into MiXCR, producing one record per CDR3 protein. Here the sample spans 250,000 or so distinct CDR3 sequences, roughly 17% being singletons. Study-wide results and caveats: Largely, contracting CD4+ clones fell within CM and EM, and contracting CD8+ clones within EMRA. Clones that shrank (day 15 to 85) were balanced CD4/CD8, whereas later expanders leaned CD4+. Specificity for SARS-CoV-2 was not confirmed among the second-wave clones peaking on day 37.

Losses at the gene ends were 3 bases for V and 7 bases for J; bases not matched to a gene: 9. Per the germline V gene, CDR1 is MGHDK and CDR2 is SYGVNS. This CDR3 comprises 16 residues. The clonotype comes from a man aged 18 to 35 who had mild COVID-19 (a few samples of this study predate the infection). Cell type and time point are not known. V and J are TRBV25-1 and TRBJ2-2; TRBD2 aligns across 9 bases. Material: PBMCs or a T cell subset sorted from them (not recorded which). This CDR3 reads CASSELRGGRNGELFF. CDR3 sequence (DNA): TGTGCCAGCAGTGAGTTGCGGGGGGGCAGGAACGGGGAGCTGTTTTTT.